This T cell receptor (beta chain) was retrieved from a study of blood T cell repertoires in COVID-19. Measured with immunoSEQ multiplex PCR; TCRdb has only the in-frame clones, and not every one. The sample holds some 140,000 clones, roughly 84% seen once. The CDR3 consists of 16 residues. J was trimmed by 8 bases and V by 4 bases; bases with no gene match: 10. The germline CDR1 and CDR2 sequences are LGHDT and YNNKEL (reference sequence). The sequence came from a man aged 55 to 69 with acute or convalescent COVID-19. The chain uses TRBV3-1 (or the pseudogene TRBV3-2) and TRBJ2-1; 11 nucleotides align to TRBD2. The sequencing sample was made of peripheral blood. CDR3 loop: CASSPWPSGGSYEQFF. The CDR3, as DNA: TGTGCCAGCAGCCCTTGGCCTAGCGGGGGGTCCTATGAGCAGTTCTTC.